This T cell receptor beta chain was identified in a study of T-cell reconstitution after alpha-beta-depleted transplantation in children. Study conclusions and caveats: Hyperexpanded clones declined; after one year, newly produced T cells mostly supplied diversity.

The library targeted TCRbeta and was prepared with unique molecular identifiers. TCRdb reprocessed the PCR reads via MiXCR and lists one record per CDR3 protein. This table has approximately 400,000 distinct CDR3 sequences, around 16% appearing once. This clonotype was seen only a few times. Its antigen remains unknown. The V and J ends lost 7 bases and 5 bases respectively, with 18 bases between them. Germline CDR1 is MNHNS and CDR2 is SASEGT. The CDR3 runs to 14 residues. The chain employs TRBV6-1 and TRBJ2-7, with D perhaps TRBD1 (5 bases). The clonotype comes from a boy under two years old who had a stem cell transplant for Wiskott-Aldrich syndrome, so the T cells may come from the graft donor. This specimen consisted of PBMCs, mostly from graft donor cells, obtained 360 days after TCRalphabeta/CD19-depleted stem cell transplant. The CDR3 protein is CASTQSEWGDEQYF. In DNA form, the CDR3 reads TGTGCCAGCACCCAATCGGAGTGGGGCGACGAGCAGTACTTC.